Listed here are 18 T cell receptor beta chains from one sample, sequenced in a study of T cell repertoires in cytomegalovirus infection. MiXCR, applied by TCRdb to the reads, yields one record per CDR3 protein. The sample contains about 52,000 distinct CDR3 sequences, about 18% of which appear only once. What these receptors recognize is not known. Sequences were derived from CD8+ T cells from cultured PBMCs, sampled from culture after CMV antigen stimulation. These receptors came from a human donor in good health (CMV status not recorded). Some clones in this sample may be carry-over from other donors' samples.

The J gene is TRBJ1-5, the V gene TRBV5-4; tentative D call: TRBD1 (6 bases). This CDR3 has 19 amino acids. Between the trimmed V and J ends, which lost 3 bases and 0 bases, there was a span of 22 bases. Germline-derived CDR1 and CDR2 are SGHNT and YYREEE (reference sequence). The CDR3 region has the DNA TGTGCCAGCAGCTCTCCTGGCTTGGACAGTTCCTTTAGCAATCAGCCCCAGCATTTT. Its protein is CASSSPGLDSSFSNQPQHF.

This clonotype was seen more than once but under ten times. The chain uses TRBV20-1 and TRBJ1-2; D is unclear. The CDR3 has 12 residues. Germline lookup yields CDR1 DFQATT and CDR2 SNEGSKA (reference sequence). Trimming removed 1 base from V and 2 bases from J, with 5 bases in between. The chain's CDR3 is CSARGGNYGYTF. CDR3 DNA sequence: TGCAGTGCTAGAGGAGGGAACTATGGCTACACCTTC.

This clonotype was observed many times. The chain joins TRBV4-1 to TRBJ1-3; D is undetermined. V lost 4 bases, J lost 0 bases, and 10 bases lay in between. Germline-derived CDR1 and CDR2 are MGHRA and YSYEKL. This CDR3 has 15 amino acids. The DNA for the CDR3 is TGCGCCAGCAGCCCGGACGCCGGCTCTGGAAACACCATATATTTT. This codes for CASSPDAGSGNTIYF.

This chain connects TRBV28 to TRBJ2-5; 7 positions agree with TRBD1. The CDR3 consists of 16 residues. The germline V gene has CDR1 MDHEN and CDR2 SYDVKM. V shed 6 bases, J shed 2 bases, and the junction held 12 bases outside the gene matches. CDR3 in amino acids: CASSPKDRVHQETQYF. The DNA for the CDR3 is TGTGCCAGCAGCCCTAAAGACAGGGTTCATCAAGAGACCCAGTACTTC.

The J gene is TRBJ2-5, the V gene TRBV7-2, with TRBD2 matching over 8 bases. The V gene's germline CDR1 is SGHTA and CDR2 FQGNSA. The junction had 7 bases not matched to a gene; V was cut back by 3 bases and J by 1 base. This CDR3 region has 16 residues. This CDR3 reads CASSFFAGGLQETQYF. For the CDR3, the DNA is TGTGCCAGCAGCTTCTTTGCGGGGGGCCTCCAAGAGACCCAGTACTTC.

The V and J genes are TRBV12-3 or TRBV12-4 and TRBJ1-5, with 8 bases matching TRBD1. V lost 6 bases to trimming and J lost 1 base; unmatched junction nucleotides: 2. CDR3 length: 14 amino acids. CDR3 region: CASRDRESNQPQHF. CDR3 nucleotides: TGTGCCAGCAGGGACAGGGAAAGCAATCAGCCCCAGCATTTT.

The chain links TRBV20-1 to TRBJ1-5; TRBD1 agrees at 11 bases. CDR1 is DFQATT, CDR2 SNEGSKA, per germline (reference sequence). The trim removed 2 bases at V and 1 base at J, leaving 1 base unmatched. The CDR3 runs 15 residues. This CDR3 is CSARRDRGSNQPQHF. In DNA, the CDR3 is TGCAGTGCTAGACGGGACAGGGGGAGCAATCAGCCCCAGCATTTT.

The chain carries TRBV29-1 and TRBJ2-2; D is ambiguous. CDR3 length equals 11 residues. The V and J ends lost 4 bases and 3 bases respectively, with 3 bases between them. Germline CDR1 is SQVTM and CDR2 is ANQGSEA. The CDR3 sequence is CSVGDTGELFF. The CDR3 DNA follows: TGCAGCGTTGGGGACACCGGGGAGCTGTTTTTT.

In DNA, the CDR3 is TGTGCCAGTAGTGGGACAGGTCATAGGCCCCAGCATTTT. Translated, it gives CASSGTGHRPQHF. The V and J genes are TRBV19 and TRBJ1-5; 8 bases line up with TRBD1. CDR3 length: 13 amino acids. CDR1 and CDR2 (germline): LNHDA, SQIVND (reference sequence). Losses at the gene ends were 5 bases for V and 9 bases for J; bases not matched to a gene: 6.

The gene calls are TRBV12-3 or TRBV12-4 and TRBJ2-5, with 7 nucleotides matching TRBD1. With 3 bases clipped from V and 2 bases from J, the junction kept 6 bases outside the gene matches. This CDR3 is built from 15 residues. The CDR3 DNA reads TGTGCCAGCAGTTTTCACGGGACAGAGCAAGAGACCCAGTACTTC. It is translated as CASSFHGTEQETQYF.

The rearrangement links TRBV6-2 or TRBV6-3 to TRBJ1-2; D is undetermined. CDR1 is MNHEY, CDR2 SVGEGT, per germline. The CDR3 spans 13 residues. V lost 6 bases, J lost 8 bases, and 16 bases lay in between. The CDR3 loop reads CASSPTLNHGYTF. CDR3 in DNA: TGTGCCAGCAGCCCGACATTGAATCACGGCTACACCTTC.

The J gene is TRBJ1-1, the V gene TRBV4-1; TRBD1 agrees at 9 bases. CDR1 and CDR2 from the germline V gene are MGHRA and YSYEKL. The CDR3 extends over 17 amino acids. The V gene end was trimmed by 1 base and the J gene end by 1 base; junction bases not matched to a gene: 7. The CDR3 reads CASSQATGGNGNTEAFF. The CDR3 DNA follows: TGCGCCAGCAGCCAAGCGACAGGGGGAAATGGGAACACTGAAGCTTTCTTT.

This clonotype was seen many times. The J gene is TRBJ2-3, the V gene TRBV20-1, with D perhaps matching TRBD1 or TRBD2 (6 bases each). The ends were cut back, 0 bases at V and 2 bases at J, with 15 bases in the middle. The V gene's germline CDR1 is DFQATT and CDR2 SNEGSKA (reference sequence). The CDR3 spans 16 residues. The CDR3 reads CSARDYRGLYTDTQYF. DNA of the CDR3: TGCAGTGCTAGAGATTACCGGGGGCTCTACACAGATACGCAGTATTTT.

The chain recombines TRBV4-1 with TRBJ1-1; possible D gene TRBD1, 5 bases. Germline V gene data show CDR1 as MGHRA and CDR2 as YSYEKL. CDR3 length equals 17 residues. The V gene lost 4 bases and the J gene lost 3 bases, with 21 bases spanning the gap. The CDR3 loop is CASSPRGGRSLDTEAFF. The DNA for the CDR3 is TGCGCCAGCAGCCCCCGGGGCGGGAGGTCCCTAGACACTGAAGCTTTCTTT.

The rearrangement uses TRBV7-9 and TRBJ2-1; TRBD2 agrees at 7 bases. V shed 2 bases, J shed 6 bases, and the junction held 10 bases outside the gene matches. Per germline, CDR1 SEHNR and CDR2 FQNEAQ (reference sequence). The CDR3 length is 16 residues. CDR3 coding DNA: TGTGCCAGCAGCTTACTGGAATTGGGCGGGGGCAATGAGCAGTTCTTC. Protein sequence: CASSLLELGGGNEQFF.

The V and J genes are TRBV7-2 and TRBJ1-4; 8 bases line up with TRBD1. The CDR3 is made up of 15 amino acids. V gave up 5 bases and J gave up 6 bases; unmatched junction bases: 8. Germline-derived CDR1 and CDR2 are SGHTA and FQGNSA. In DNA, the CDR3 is TGTGCCAGCAGCCCATCGACAGGGGACTATGAAAAACTGTTTTTT. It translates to CASSPSTGDYEKLFF.

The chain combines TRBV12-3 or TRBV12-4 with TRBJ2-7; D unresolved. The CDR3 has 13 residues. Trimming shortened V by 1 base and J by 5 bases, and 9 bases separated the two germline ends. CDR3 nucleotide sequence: TGTGCCAGCAGTTTAGGGTCAGTCAACGAGCAGTACTTC. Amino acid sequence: CASSLGSVNEQYF.

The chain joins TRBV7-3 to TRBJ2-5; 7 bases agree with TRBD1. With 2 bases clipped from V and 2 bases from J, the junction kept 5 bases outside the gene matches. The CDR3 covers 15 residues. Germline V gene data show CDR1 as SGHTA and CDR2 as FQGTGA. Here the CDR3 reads CASSLGTVNQETQYF. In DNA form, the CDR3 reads TGTGCCAGCAGCTTAGGGACAGTTAATCAAGAGACCCAGTACTTC.